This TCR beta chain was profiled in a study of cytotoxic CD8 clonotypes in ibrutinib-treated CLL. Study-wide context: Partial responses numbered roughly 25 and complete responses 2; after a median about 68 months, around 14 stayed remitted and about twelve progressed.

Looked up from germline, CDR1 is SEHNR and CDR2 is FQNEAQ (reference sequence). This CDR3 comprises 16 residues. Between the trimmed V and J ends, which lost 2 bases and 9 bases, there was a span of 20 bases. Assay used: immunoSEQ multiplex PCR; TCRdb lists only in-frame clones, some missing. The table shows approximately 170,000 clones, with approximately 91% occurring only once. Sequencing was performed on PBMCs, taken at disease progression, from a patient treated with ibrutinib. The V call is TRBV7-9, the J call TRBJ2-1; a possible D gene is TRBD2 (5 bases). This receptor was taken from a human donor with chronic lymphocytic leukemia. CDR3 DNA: TGTGCCAGCAGCTTATTGTCAGGAGGTATAGCCGGTGAGCAGTTCTTC. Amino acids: CASSLLSGGIAGEQFF.